The rows below give T cell receptor beta chains drawn from one sample of a study of CD8+CD57+ T cells in acquired aplastic anemia. In TCRdb, the reads were re-called with MiXCR into one record per CDR3 protein. The table shows about 180,000 distinct CDR3 sequences, with approximately 46% occurring only once. The sample was sorted CD4+, CD8+, or CD8+CD57+ T cells (not recorded which) from PBMCs. These receptors were collected from a human donor in good health. Each CDR3 is given with its conserved first and last residue. A D gene is named only where the DNA matches it firmly. Clone size, where shown, is once, few, many, or a class for clones that have expanded.

CASSPVTDSTDTQYF TGTGCCAGCTCACCAGTGACAGATAGCACAGATACGCAGTATTTT - TRBJ2-3 few TRBV18
CATSDPGRGVGQETQYF TGTGCCACCAGTGACCCCGGCCGCGGGGTTGGTCAAGAGACCCAGTACTTC - TRBJ2-5 many TRBV24-1
CASSAPGQGQFF TGCGCCAGCAGTGCACCGGGACAGGGGCAGTTCTTC TRBD1 TRBJ2-1 - TRBV10-1
CASSQDWREHAYNEQFF TGTGCCAGCAGCCAAGATTGGCGGGAGCACGCCTACAATGAGCAGTTCTTC TRBD2 TRBJ2-1 many TRBV14
CATSGAGGPQFF TGTGCCACCAGTGGTGCGGGAGGGCCTCAGTTCTTC TRBD2 TRBJ2-1 - TRBV24-1
CASSPGVRERVETQYF TGTGCCAGCAGCCCTGGAGTGAGGGAAAGGGTGGAGACCCAGTACTTC - TRBJ2-5 many TRBV7-2
CAISEDDRNKPQHF TGTGCCATCAGTGAGGACGACAGAAATAAGCCCCAGCATTTT - TRBJ1-5 - TRBV10-3
CSARQAKTQYF TGCAGTGCTAGACAGGCGAAGACCCAGTACTTC - TRBJ2-5 many TRBV20-1
CSARDPKMRMGPQHF TGCAGTGCTAGAGATCCAAAAATGCGCATGGGGCCCCAGCATTTT - TRBJ1-5 - TRBV20-1
CSVGTLSTYEQYF TGCAGTGTCGGGACTCTATCTACCTACGAGCAGTACTTC - TRBJ2-7 many TRBV20-1
CSVAAGGESQPQHF TGCAGCGTTGCTGCAGGGGGGGAATCTCAGCCCCAGCATTTT TRBD1 TRBJ1-5 - TRBV29-1